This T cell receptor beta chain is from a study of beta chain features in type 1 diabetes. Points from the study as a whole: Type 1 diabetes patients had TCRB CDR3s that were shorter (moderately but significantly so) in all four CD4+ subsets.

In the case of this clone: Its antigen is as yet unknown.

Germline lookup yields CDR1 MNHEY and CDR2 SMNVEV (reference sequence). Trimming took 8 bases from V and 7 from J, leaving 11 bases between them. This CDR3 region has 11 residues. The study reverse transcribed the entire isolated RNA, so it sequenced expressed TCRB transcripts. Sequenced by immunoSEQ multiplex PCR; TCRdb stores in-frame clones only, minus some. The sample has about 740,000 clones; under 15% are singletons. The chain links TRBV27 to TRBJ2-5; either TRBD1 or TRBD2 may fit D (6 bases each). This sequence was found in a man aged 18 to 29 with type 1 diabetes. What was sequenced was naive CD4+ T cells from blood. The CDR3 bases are TGTGCCAGCGGGGGGCCAGGGACCCAGTACTTC. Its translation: CASGGPGTQYF.